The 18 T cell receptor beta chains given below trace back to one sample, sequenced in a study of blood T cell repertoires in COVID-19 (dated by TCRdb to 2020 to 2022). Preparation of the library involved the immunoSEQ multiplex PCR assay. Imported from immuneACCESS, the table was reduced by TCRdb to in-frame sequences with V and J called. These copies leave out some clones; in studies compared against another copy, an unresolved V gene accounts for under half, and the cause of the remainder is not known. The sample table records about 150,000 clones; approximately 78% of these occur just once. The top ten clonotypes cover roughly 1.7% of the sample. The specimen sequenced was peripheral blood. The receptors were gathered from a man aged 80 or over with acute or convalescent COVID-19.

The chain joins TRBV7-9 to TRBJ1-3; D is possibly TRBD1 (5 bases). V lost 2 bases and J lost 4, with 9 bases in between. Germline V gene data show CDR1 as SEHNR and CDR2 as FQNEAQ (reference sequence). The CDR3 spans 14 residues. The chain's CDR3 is CASSLSGSGNTIYF. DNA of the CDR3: TGTGCCAGCAGCTTATCAGGGTCAGGAAACACCATATATTTT.

For the CDR3, the DNA is TGTGCCAGCACCCGACTAGAAAACACAGATACGCAGTATTTT. Translated: CASTRLENTDTQYF. The rearrangement uses TRBV5-5 and TRBJ2-3, with a possible D match to TRBD2 (6 bases). The CDR3 runs 14 residues. V was shortened by 6 bases and J by 2 bases, with 13 bases between the two germline ends. From germline, CDR1 is SGHKS and CDR2 YYEKEE (reference sequence). Drawing the rest from reference TRBV5-5 and TRBJ2-3, the complete variable domain is DAGVTQSPTHLIKTRGQQVTLRCSPISGHKSVSWYQQVLGQGPQFIFQYYEKEERGRGNFPDRFSARQFPNYSSELNVNALLLGDSALYLCASTRLENTDTQYFGPGTRLTVL.

DNA of the CDR3: TGTGCCAGCAGCTTAGGGACTAGCGGTTTCACAGATACGCAGTATTTT. Amino acids: CASSLGTSGFTDTQYF. This chain joins TRBV11-2 and TRBJ2-3, with TRBD2 matching 10 bases. Germline-derived CDR1 and CDR2 are SGHAT and FQNNGV. V trimming: 1 base; J trimming: 2 bases; junction bases outside the gene matches: 3. The CDR3 is 16 residues long.

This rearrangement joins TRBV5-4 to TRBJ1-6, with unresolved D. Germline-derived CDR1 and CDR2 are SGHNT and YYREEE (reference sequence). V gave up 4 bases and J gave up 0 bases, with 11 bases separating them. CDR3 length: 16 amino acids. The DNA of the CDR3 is TGTGCCAGCAGCCCCCGGGGAGGCTCCTATAATTCACCCCTCCACTTT. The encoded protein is CASSPRGGSYNSPLHF.

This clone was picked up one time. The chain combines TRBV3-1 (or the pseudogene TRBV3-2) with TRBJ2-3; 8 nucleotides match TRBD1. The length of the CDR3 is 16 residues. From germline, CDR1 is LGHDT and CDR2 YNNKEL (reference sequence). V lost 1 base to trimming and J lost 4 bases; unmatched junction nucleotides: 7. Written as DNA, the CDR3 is TGTGCCAGCAGCCAAGTCAGGGGGCCCTGGGCAGATACGCAGTATTTT. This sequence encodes CASSQVRGPWADTQYF.

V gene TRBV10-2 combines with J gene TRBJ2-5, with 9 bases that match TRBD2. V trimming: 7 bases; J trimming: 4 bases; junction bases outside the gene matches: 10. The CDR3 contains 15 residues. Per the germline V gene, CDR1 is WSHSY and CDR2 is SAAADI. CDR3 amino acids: CASTTGTSQRETQYF. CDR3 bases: TGCGCCAGCACCACCGGGACTAGCCAAAGAGAGACCCAGTACTTC.

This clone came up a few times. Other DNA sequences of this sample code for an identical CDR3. CDR3 bases: TGTGCCTCGACAGGGGAGAAGGAGACCCAGTACTTC. Translated: CASTGEKETQYF. The chain employs TRBV6-6 and TRBJ2-5, with 8 bases that match TRBD1. The CDR3 covers 12 residues. CDR1 and CDR2 from the germline V gene are MNHNY and SVGAGI (reference sequence). V trimming: 11 bases; J trimming: 5 bases; junction bases outside the gene matches: 7.

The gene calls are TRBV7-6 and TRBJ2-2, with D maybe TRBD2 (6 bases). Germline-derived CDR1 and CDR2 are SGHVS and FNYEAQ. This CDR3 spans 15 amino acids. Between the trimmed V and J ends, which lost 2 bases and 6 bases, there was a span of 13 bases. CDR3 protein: CASSLISGGAGELFF. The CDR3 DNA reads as TGTGCCAGCAGCTTAATTTCCGGGGGTGCCGGGGAGCTGTTTTTT.

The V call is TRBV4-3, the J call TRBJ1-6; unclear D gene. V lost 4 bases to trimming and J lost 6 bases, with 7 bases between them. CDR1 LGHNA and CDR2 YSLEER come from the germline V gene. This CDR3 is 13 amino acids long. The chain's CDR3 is CASSLTVNSPLHF. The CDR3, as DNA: TGCGCCAGCAGCCTAACAGTTAATTCACCCCTCCACTTT.

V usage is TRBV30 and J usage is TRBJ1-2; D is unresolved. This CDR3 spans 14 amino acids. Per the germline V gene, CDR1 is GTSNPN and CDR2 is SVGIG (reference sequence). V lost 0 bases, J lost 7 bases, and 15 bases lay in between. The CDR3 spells CAWSVQSRTTGYTF. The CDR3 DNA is TGTGCCTGGAGTGTACAGTCCCGAACCACTGGCTACACCTTC.

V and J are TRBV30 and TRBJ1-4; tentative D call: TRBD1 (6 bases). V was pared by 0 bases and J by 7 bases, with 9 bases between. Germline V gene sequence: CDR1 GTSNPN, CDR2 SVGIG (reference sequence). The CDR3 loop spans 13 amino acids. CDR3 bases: TGTGCCTGGAGTGTACAAGGGGGTGAAAAACTGTTTTTT. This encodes CAWSVQGGEKLFF. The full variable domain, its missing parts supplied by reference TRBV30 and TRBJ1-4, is SQTIHQWPATLVQPVGSPLSLECTVEGTSNPNLYWYRQAAGRGLQLLFYSVGIGQISSEVPQNLSASRPQDRQFILSSKKLLLSDSGFYLCAWSVQGGEKLFFGSGTQLSVL.

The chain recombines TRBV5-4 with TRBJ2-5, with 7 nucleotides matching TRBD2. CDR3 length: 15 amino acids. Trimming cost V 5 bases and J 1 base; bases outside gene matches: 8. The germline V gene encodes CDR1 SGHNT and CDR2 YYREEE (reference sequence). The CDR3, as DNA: TGTGCCAGCAGTCCCGGGGGAGGGACCCAAGAGACCCAGTACTTC. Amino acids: CASSPGGGTQETQYF.

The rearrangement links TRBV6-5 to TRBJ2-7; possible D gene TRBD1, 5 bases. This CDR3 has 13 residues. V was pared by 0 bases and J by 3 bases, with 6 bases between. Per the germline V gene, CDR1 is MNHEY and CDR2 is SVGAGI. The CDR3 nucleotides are TGTGCCAGCAGTTACTCTACAGGCTACGAGCAGTACTTC. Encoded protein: CASSYSTGYEQYF.

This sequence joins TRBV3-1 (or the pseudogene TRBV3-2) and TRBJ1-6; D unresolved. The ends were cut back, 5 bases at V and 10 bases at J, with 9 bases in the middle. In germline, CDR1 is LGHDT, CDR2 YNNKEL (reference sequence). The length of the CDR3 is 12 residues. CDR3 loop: CASSSGLSPLHF. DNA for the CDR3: TGTGCCAGCAGCTCGGGGTTATCACCCCTCCACTTT.

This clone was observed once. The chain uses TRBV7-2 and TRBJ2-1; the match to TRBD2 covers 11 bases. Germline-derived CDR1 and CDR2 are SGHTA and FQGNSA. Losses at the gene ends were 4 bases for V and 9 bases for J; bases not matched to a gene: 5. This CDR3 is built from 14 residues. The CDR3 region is CASSSYLAGGEQFF. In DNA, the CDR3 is TGTGCCAGCAGCTCTTACCTAGCGGGGGGTGAGCAGTTCTTC.

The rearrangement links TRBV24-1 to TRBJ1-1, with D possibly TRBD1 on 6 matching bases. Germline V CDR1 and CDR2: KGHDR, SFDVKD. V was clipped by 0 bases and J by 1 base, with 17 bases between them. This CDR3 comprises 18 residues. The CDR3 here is CATSDLGEGVGANTEAFF. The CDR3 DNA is TGTGCCACCAGTGATTTGGGGGAGGGTGTGGGGGCGAACACTGAAGCTTTCTTT.

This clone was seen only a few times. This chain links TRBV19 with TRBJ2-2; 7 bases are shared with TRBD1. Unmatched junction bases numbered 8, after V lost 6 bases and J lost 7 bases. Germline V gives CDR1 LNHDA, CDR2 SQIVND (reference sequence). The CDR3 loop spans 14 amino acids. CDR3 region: CASSTTGAGGELFF. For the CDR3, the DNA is TGTGCCAGTAGCACTACAGGGGCGGGCGGGGAGCTGTTTTTT.

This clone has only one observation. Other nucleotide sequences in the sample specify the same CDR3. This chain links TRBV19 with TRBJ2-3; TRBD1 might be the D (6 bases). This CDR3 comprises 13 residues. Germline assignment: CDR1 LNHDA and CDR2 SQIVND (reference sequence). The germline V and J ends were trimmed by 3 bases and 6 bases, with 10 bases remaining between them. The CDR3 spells CASSIGRGDTQYF. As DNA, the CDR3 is TGTGCCAGTAGTATTGGAAGGGGGGATACGCAGTATTTT. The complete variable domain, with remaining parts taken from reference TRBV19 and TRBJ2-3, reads DGGITQSPKYLFRKEGQNVTLSCEQNLNHDAMYWYRQDPGQGLRLIYYSQIVNDFQKGDIAEGYSVSREKKESFPLTVTSAQKNPTAFYLCASSIGRGDTQYFGPGTRLTVL.